The sequence of this T cell receptor beta chain was determined in a study of cytomegalovirus exposure and HLA in healthy donors. Unrecorded immune exposure was likely among donors, who were nominally healthy when sampled. Study-level findings and limits: Later analysis identified several of the most significant clusters that appeared linked to common viral pathogens. It has been reported that TCR beta sequences accurately predicted the HLA-A and HLA-B alleles of most subjects. TCR beta chains numbering approximately 150 were designated cytomegalovirus-associated.

Primers included in the PCR were 60 Vbeta and 13 Jbeta primers. Assay: immunoSEQ multiplex PCR; the TCRdb copy retains only in-frame clones and omits some. Among 50,000 or so clones, about 81% were seen once, and the ten largest hold around 2.5%. Points on this clone: The antigen is undetermined.

Trimming pared 3 bases from V and 3 bases from J, leaving 11 bases between. Germline CDR1 reads SNHLY; CDR2 reads FYNNEI. The CDR3 is 15 amino acids. V is TRBV2 and J is TRBJ2-2, with D tentatively TRBD1 (5 bases). Sequencing was performed on PBMCs. The sequence was obtained from a boy younger than 18 in good health and CMV-seropositive. Here the CDR3 reads CASSDAGYDTGELFF. The CDR3 DNA reads TGTGCCAGCAGTGACGCAGGGTATGACACCGGGGAGCTGTTTTTT.